The 25 T cell receptor beta chains below all came from one sample that was sequenced in a study of shared T cell receptors in the human thymus. The assay was immunoSEQ multiplex PCR, and TCRdb's table has in-frame clones only and misses some. Found here are about 380,000 clones, 85% to 95% of them singletons; the top ten hold 0.015% to 0.02%. The material sequenced was thymocytes. The receptors were gathered from a human donor.

The chain joins TRBV28 to TRBJ2-7, with 10 bases matching TRBD1. This CDR3 spans 14 amino acids. The germline gives CDR1 MDHEN, CDR2 SYDVKM. Trimming took 6 bases from V and 0 from J; bases not matched to a gene: 2. CDR3 in DNA: TGTGCCAGCAGGGGGACAGGGGACTCCTACGAGCAGTACTTC. Amino acid sequence: CASRGTGDSYEQYF.

The V call is TRBV9, the J call TRBJ2-5; 10 nucleotides line up with TRBD1. CDR1 SGDLS and CDR2 YYNGEE come from the germline V gene. J gave up 7 bases and V 6 bases, and 9 bases lay outside the gene matches. The CDR3 totals 14 residues. The CDR3 DNA follows: TGTGCCAGCAACCGACAGGGGGCTTGCGGGACCCAGTACTTC. Encoded protein: CASNRQGACGTQYF.

The genes are TRBV4-1 and TRBJ2-6; TRBD1 or TRBD2 may be the D gene (5 bases each). This CDR3 has 17 residues. Germline V gives CDR1 MGHRA, CDR2 YSYEKL. Deletions cut 2 bases from V and 1 base from J, with 12 bases between. CDR3 sequence: CASSQTPGPSGANVLTF. In nucleotides, the CDR3 is TGCGCCAGCAGCCAAACCCCGGGGCCTTCTGGGGCCAACGTCCTGACTTTC.

The chain employs TRBV15 and TRBJ1-4; 8 bases match TRBD1. Germline CDR1 is LNHNV and CDR2 is YYDKDF (reference sequence). The CDR3 is 16 amino acids. V lost 5 bases, J lost 5 bases, and 10 bases stayed unmatched. CDR3 residues: CATSGHAGGENEKLFF. DNA of the CDR3: TGTGCCACCAGCGGACATGCAGGGGGCGAGAATGAAAAACTGTTTTTT.

The chain is built from TRBV5-6 and TRBJ2-7; tentatively, D is TRBD1 (6 bases). V was trimmed by 5 bases and J by 4 bases, leaving 28 bases between them. Germline V gives CDR1 SGHDT, CDR2 YYEEEE. The CDR3 totals 18 residues. The CDR3 loop is CASSPSPPLWTDTYEQYF. In DNA form, the CDR3 reads TGTGCCAGCAGTCCATCGCCCCCCCTTTGGACAGATACTTACGAGCAGTACTTC.

The V gene is TRBV25-1, the J gene TRBJ2-3; 7 nucleotides align to TRBD1. CDR3 length equals 16 residues. V was clipped by 3 bases and J by 4 bases; unmatched bases: 10. CDR1 and CDR2 from the germline V gene are MGHDK and SYGVNS. The CDR3: CASSDTGQRWADTQYF. The CDR3 DNA is TGTGCCAGCAGTGATACGGGACAGCGGTGGGCAGATACGCAGTATTTT.

The table lists this clone with a count of one. This chain uses TRBV28 with TRBJ1-3, with a tentative D call TRBD1 (6 bases). Trimming stripped 3 bases from V and 0 bases from J, with 12 bases between. The CDR3 is 16 amino acids. CDR1 MDHEN and CDR2 SYDVKM come from the germline V gene. The CDR3 loop is CASSFRGADSGNTIYF. For the CDR3, the DNA is TGTGCCAGCAGTTTTCGGGGGGCCGACTCTGGAAACACCATATATTTT.

This chain joins TRBV6-5 and TRBJ1-4; 7 positions match TRBD1. V lost 5 bases, J lost 3 bases, and 6 bases stayed unmatched. CDR1 is MNHEY and CDR2 is SVGAGI in the germline V gene. The CDR3 covers 15 residues. The CDR3 loop reads CASSARQGANEKLFF. The CDR3 DNA follows: TGTGCCAGCAGTGCCAGACAGGGTGCTAATGAAAAACTGTTTTTT.

The CDR3 loop is CASSRWGASGYTF. The CDR3 nucleotides read TGTGCCAGCTCACGGTGGGGCGCATCTGGCTACACCTTC. The chain joins TRBV18 to TRBJ1-2; D perhaps matches TRBD1 (5 bases). The germline V and J ends were trimmed by 4 bases and 7 bases, with 13 bases remaining between them. CDR1 is KGHSH and CDR2 is LQKENI in the germline V gene. The CDR3 runs to 13 residues.

V is TRBV28 and J is TRBJ1-5; no definite D call. Germline CDR1 is MDHEN and CDR2 is SYDVKM. Deletions cut 7 bases from V and 9 bases from J, with 25 bases between. This CDR3 is 16 amino acids long. The CDR3 protein is CASTVTLDALRRPQHF. DNA for the CDR3: TGTGCCAGCACCGTAACGTTGGACGCTTTACGACGGCCCCAGCATTTT.

The chain joins TRBV7-5 to TRBJ2-3; the table's D call TRBD2 went unverified against the DNA. TRBV7-5 is a known pseudogene. The CDR3 is 15 amino acids. The CDR3 loop is CAVEREKARADTQYF. The CDR3 DNA follows: TGTGCCGTTGAGCGGGAGAAGGCTAGAGCAGATACGCAGTATTTT.

The V call is TRBV6-4, the J call TRBJ2-2; 13 nucleotides agree with TRBD2. The CDR3 extends over 20 amino acids. From germline, CDR1 is MRHNA and CDR2 SNTAGT. J lost 3 bases, V lost 0 bases, and 10 bases had no gene match. The CDR3 DNA is TGTGCCAGCAGTGACTCTGTAGGACTAGCGGGAGAGGGGGACACCGGGGAGCTGTTTTTT. This encodes CASSDSVGLAGEGDTGELFF.

The rearrangement uses TRBV2 and TRBJ1-2, with TRBD1 matching 8 bases. The V and J ends lost 6 bases and 2 bases, in that order; junction bases with no gene match: 5. Germline V gene data show CDR1 as SNHLY and CDR2 as FYNNEI. CDR3 size: 14 residues. CDR3 sequence reads: CASRGGQGNYGYTF. CDR3 nucleotide sequence: TGTGCCAGCAGAGGAGGACAGGGCAACTATGGCTACACCTTC.

This rearrangement joins TRBV28 to TRBJ1-4, with D possibly being TRBD1 (6 bases). This CDR3 region has 17 residues. From germline, CDR1 is MDHEN and CDR2 SYDVKM. Trimming pared 4 bases from V and 3 bases from J, leaving 18 bases between. DNA of the CDR3: TGTGCCAGCAGTTCGGGGGGGATTGGACAGTCTAATGAAAAACTGTTTTTT. It specifies CASSSGGIGQSNEKLFF. The whole variable domain, remainder taken from reference TRBV28 and TRBJ1-4, is DVKVTQSSRYLVKRTGEKVFLECVQDMDHENMFWYRQDPGLGLRLIYFSYDVKMKEKGDIPEGYSVSREKKERFSLILESASTNQTSMYLCASSSGGIGQSNEKLFFGSGTQLSVL.

V gene TRBV6-5 combines with J gene TRBJ2-7; tentatively, D is TRBD1 (5 bases). Germline CDR1 is MNHEY and CDR2 is SVGAGI. The V end was cut by 7 bases, the J end by 5 bases, with 21 bases between. The CDR3 runs 15 residues. CDR3 bases: TGTGCCAGCACCACACGTAGGGGATGGTACCACGAGCAGTACTTC. Amino acid sequence: CASTTRRGWYHEQYF.

V usage is TRBV5-5 and J usage is TRBJ1-4; D is ambiguous. CDR3 length: 14 amino acids. CDR1 and CDR2 from the germline V gene are SGHKS and YYEKEE (reference sequence). The ends were cut back, 5 bases at V and 5 bases at J, with 13 bases in the middle. The CDR3 protein is CASRPGGSNEKLFF. The CDR3 DNA reads TGTGCCAGCAGGCCGGGTGGATCCAATGAAAAACTGTTTTTT.

As DNA, the CDR3 is TGTGCCATCAGTGACGGACAGGGATACAATCAGCCCCAGCATTTT. This translates into CAISDGQGYNQPQHF. The rearrangement uses TRBV10-3 and TRBJ1-5; TRBD1 aligns across 8 bases. This CDR3 comprises 15 residues. J lost 3 bases, V lost 3 bases, and 4 bases had no gene match. The germline V gene has CDR1 ENHRY and CDR2 SYGVKD.

This clone was counted once. The chain couples TRBV11-2 to TRBJ2-3, with 8 bases that match TRBD1. V lost 4 bases, J lost 2 bases, and 11 bases stayed unmatched. Germline CDR1 and CDR2: SGHAT and FQNNGV. There are 17 residues in the CDR3. The CDR3 nucleotides are TGTGCCAGCAGCTGTCCGCTCCGGGACAGGACCACAGATACGCAGTATTTT. This encodes CASSCPLRDRTTDTQYF.

The V call is TRBV14, the J call TRBJ1-2; the D is unclear. Germline V lookup: CDR1 SGHDN, CDR2 FVKESK. This CDR3 has 15 residues. The ends were cut back, 2 bases at V and 4 bases at J, with 14 bases in the middle. CDR3 loop: CASSQFHQASYGYTF. DNA for the CDR3: TGTGCCAGCAGCCAATTCCACCAGGCTTCCTATGGCTACACCTTC.

The chain recombines TRBV6-1 with TRBJ2-1, with D possibly being TRBD1 (5 bases). Germline V gene sequence: CDR1 MNHNS, CDR2 SASEGT. This CDR3 comprises 16 residues. V was clipped by 2 bases and J by 8 bases, with 19 bases between them. CDR3 nucleotides: TGTGCCAGCAGTGAAAAGGGGCCCTTTCCTGGCGATGAGCAGTTCTTC. It encodes CASSEKGPFPGDEQFF.

The V call is TRBV6-1, the J call TRBJ1-1, with no clear D. Trimming cost V 2 bases and J 7 bases, with 14 bases left between them. Germline CDR1 is MNHNS and CDR2 is SASEGT. The CDR3 extends over 14 amino acids. The DNA of the CDR3 is TGTGCCAGCAGTGAACCCGGGCTAAGAGATGAAGCTTTCTTT. Its protein product is CASSEPGLRDEAFF.

The J gene is TRBJ2-5, the V gene TRBV29-1; 8 nucleotides line up with TRBD1. The CDR3 has 14 residues. J gave up 4 bases and V 6 bases, and 10 bases lay outside the gene matches. The V gene's germline CDR1 is SQVTM and CDR2 ANQGSEA. The DNA for the CDR3 is TGCAGCGTCCTAGAGGACAGGGAAGGAGAGACCCAGTACTTC. Translated: CSVLEDREGETQYF. Complete variable domain (other parts from reference TRBV29-1 and TRBJ2-5): SAVISQKPSRDICQRGTSLTIQCQVDSQVTMMFWYRQQPGQSLTLIATANQGSEATYESGFVIDKFPISRPNLTFSTLTVSNMSPEDSSIYLCSVLEDREGETQYFGPGTRLLVL.

The chain couples TRBV9 to TRBJ1-2, with TRBD1 matching over 7 bases. Germline CDR1 is SGDLS and CDR2 is YYNGEE. The CDR3 runs 14 residues. Losses at the gene ends were 4 bases for V and 14 bases for J; bases not matched to a gene: 17. The CDR3 reads CASSPRQGNMRGTF. CDR3 sequence (DNA): TGTGCCAGCAGCCCCCGACAGGGAAACATGCGAGGGACCTTC.

This sequence joins TRBV7-2 and TRBJ2-6; 8 bases match TRBD2. This CDR3 contains 19 residues. The V gene's germline CDR1 is SGHTA and CDR2 FQGNSA. The V segment lost 2 bases and the J segment 0 bases; nucleotides outside the gene matches: 9. Here the CDR3 DNA reads TGTGCCAGCAGCTTAATAGGGCTAGCGGGTTCCTCTGGGGCCAACGTCCTGACTTTC. Its translation is CASSLIGLAGSSGANVLTF.

This sequence joins TRBV5-6 and TRBJ2-7; 8 bases line up with TRBD2. This CDR3 comprises 15 residues. Germline CDR1 is SGHDT and CDR2 is YYEEEE. J gave up 2 bases and V 4 bases, and 8 bases lay outside the gene matches. The CDR3 reads CASSPGGAIPYEQYF. The CDR3 DNA follows: TGTGCCAGCAGCCCGGGGGGGGCAATTCCCTACGAGCAGTACTTC.